A selection of T cell receptor beta chains follows, all from one sample in a study of cytomegalovirus exposure and HLA in healthy donors. Data came from immunoSEQ multiplex PCR; TCRdb stores just in-frame clones and leaves some out. The sample includes about 110,000 clones, more than 60% of them seen just once. The sample taken for sequencing was PBMCs. The receptor set was obtained from a man aged 35 to 55 in good health and CMV-seronegative. CDR3s include the opening cysteine and the closing phenylalanine or tryptophan. Fields, in order: J gene, D gene, clone size, V gene, CDR3 DNA, CDR3 protein. The D gene is left open where the match is weak. Clone size, where shown, is once, few, many, or a class for clones that have expanded.

>TRBJ1-6|-|-|TRBV28
TGTGCCAGCAGTTCTGACAGAGTGATCTATTCACCCCTCCACTTT
CASSSDRVIYSPLHF
>TRBJ2-7|TRBD1|-|TRBV10-1
TGCGCCAGCAGTCCGGGACAGGGGGGCCCCGGGCAGTACTTC
CASSPGQGGPGQYF
>TRBJ1-6|TRBD1|-|TRBV7-2
TGTGCCAGCAGCTTAACCGCGACAGGGATTTCACCCCTCCACTTT
CASSLTATGISPLHF
>TRBJ1-4|-|once|TRBV2
TGTGCCAGCAGTTTTCAACAGGGCCTTAATGAAAAACTGTTTTTT
CASSFQQGLNEKLFF
>TRBJ2-3|TRBD2|-|TRBV2
TGTGCCAGCAGGCCGGGACTACGAGGAGATACGCAGTATTTT
CASRPGLRGDTQYF
>TRBJ1-5|TRBD1|-|TRBV19
TGTGCCAGTAGTCAAAGGACAGGGGAGGGTGGGGCCCAGCATTTT
CASSQRTGEGGAQHF
>TRBJ1-2|-|-|TRBV19
TGTGCCAGTAGTTCGGTCGATCCGGAGCTCTATGGCTACACCTTC
CASSSVDPELYGYTF
>TRBJ2-5|-|-|TRBV7-2
TGTGCCAGCAGCTCAGGGTCACAAACCCGGGAGACCCAGTACTTC
CASSSGSQTRETQYF
>TRBJ2-7|TRBD1|-|TRBV5-1
TGCGCCAGCAGCCCCGGACAGGGGGTTTCCTACGAGCAGTACTTC
CASSPGQGVSYEQYF
>TRBJ1-2|TRBD1|-|TRBV5-1
TGCGCCAGCAGCCTACCCGGGACAGGGGACGGCTACACCTTC
CASSLPGTGDGYTF
>TRBJ1-3|-|-|TRBV7-8
TGTGCCAGCAGCTTATACGGGTTAGAGGGAAACACCATATATTTT
CASSLYGLEGNTIYF
>TRBJ1-1|-|-|TRBV6-6
TGTGCCAGCAGTTACAGGGGGAGGGACACTGAAGCTTTCTTT
CASSYRGRDTEAFF
>TRBJ2-3|TRBD2|-|TRBV29-1
TGCAGCGTTGAAAGGCTAGCGGGCACAGATACGCAGTATTTT
CSVERLAGTDTQYF
>TRBJ1-2|-|-|TRBV25-1
TGTGCCAGCAGCCCGACTCTGACAGCAAACTATGGCTACACCTTC
CASSPTLTANYGYTF
>TRBJ1-2|-|-|TRBV6-5
TGTGCCAGCAGTTACTCCAGGGAATACTATGGCTACACCTTC
CASSYSREYYGYTF
>TRBJ2-1|-|few|TRBV5-1
TGCGCCAGCAGCTTGGTTCAGGGAACCTACAATGAGCAGTTCTTC
CASSLVQGTYNEQFF
>TRBJ1-6|-|-|TRBV4-1
TGCGCCAGCAGCCGACAGACAGGTGATAATTCACCCCTCCACTTT
CASSRQTGDNSPLHF
>TRBJ2-5|TRBD1|-|TRBV4-1
TGCGCCAGCAGCCAAGATCGAGACAGGGGGCTTCCCCAGTACTTC
CASSQDRDRGLPQYF
>TRBJ2-3|-|-|TRBV5-5
TGTGCCAGCAGCCGAATTACGGGGGGCACAGATACGCAGTATTTT
CASSRITGGTDTQYF
>TRBJ2-3|-|once|TRBV11-2
TGTGCCAGCAGCTTACGTGTTACAGCTCTAAGCACAGATACGCAGTATTTT
CASSLRVTALSTDTQYF
>TRBJ1-2|TRBD1|-|TRBV10-3
TGTGCCATCAGTGAGTCATTGGGACAGGGCCTGAATTCTAACTATGGCTACACCTTC
CAISESLGQGLNSNYGYTF
>TRBJ1-2|-|-|TRBV9
TGTGCCAGCAGCCAATTTGGGGGGGGGCGAGCCTATGGCTACACCTTC
CASSQFGGGRAYGYTF
>TRBJ1-5|-|-|TRBV19
TGTGCCAGTAGGGGGGGGGACACTAGCAATCAGCCCCAGCATTTT
CASRGGDTSNQPQHF
>TRBJ1-3|-|-|TRBV5-1
TGCGCCAGCAGCTTGGGGGCAGGGGAGACAAACACCATATATTTT
CASSLGAGETNTIYF
>TRBJ1-5|-|-|TRBV19
TGTGCCAGTAGTATAGGGAGGGGACGCAATCAGCCCCAGCATTTT
CASSIGRGRNQPQHF
>TRBJ2-7|TRBD2|-|TRBV27
TGTGCCAGCAAAAACGGACTAGCGGGAGCCTACGAGCAGTACTTC
CASKNGLAGAYEQYF
>TRBJ1-4|-|few|TRBV10-1
TGCGCCAGCAGTGAGTCGAAGGGGAGGGGGGCTAATGAAAAACTGTTTTTT
CASSESKGRGANEKLFF
>TRBJ1-3|TRBD1|once|TRBV5-4
TGTGCCAGCAGCTTTCGGGACAGCTTCTTTACTGGAAACACCATATATTTT
CASSFRDSFFTGNTIYF
>TRBJ1-6|-|-|TRBV19
TGTGCCAGTAGTCCTCAAGAGAGTTCACCCCTCCACTTT
CASSPQESSPLHF
>TRBJ1-2|-|-|TRBV27
TGTGCCAGCAGTTCCCTGTTATCCCTTAGCGGATCTTTCTTTTTGGGCTATGGCTACACCTTC
CASSSLLSLSGSFFLGYGYTF
>TRBJ2-5|-|once|TRBV7-9
TGTGCCAGCAGCCCCTGGGGCGGTACCCTACGGCAGTACTTC
CASSPWGGTLRQYF
>TRBJ1-2|TRBD1|-|TRBV19
TGTGCCAGTAGTACGACCCGGACAGGGGGCAACTATGGCTACACCTTC
CASSTTRTGGNYGYTF
>TRBJ2-3|-|-|TRBV2
TGTGCCAGCAGTGCACCTGGCGGGGATACGCAGTATTTT
CASSAPGGDTQYF
>TRBJ1-6|-|-|TRBV2
TGTGCCAGCAACGGCGGGTATTCACCCCTCCACTTT
CASNGGYSPLHF
>TRBJ1-1|-|-|TRBV29-1
TGCAGCGTTGTTCAGGGGAGGGGATTAACCACTGAAGCTTTCTTT
CSVVQGRGLTTEAFF
>TRBJ2-1|TRBD1|-|TRBV5-6
TGTGCCAGCAGCCCGGGACAGGGGCTTGGCGAGCAGTTCTTC
CASSPGQGLGEQFF
>TRBJ1-2|-|-|TRBV25-1
TGTGCCAGCAGTGATTCCATCGGCGGGGGGACCGGGGACTATGGCTACACCTTC
CASSDSIGGGTGDYGYTF
>TRBJ1-2|-|few|TRBV7-2
TGTGCCAGCAGCACTCAGACAGGTTCCTCGGGCTACACCTTC
CASSTQTGSSGYTF
>TRBJ1-4|TRBD1|-|TRBV5-4
TGTGCCAGCAGCCCGAACAGGGGCGCTAATGAAAAACTGTTTTTT
CASSPNRGANEKLFF
>TRBJ2-5|TRBD2|-|TRBV4-2
TGTGCCAGCAGCCAAGGCGGCGGGGGGAAAGAGACCCAGTACTTC
CASSQGGGGKETQYF
>TRBJ1-2|TRBD1|-|TRBV27
TGTGCCAGCAGGCCACGACAGGGGCCAAATGGCTACACCTTC
CASRPRQGPNGYTF
>TRBJ2-5|-|-|TRBV7-2
TGTGCCAGCAGCTTAAGCTCCCACGCTAGGGGTTTGGAGACCCAGTACTTC
CASSLSSHARGLETQYF
>TRBJ1-4|-|-|TRBV7-2
TGTGCCAGCACCCGGGAGAGTAATGAAAAACTGTTTTTT
CASTRESNEKLFF
>TRBJ1-1|-|-|TRBV11-1
TGTGCCAGCAGCCGGGACATTGACACTGAAGCTTTCTTT
CASSRDIDTEAFF
>TRBJ2-2|-|-|TRBV6-1
TGTGCCAGTTCCCAGGGGTCGAACACCGGGGAGCTGTTTTTT
CASSQGSNTGELFF
>TRBJ1-4|TRBD1|-|TRBV18
TGTGCCAGCTCGACAGGGGGCACGAATGAAAAACTGTTTTTT
CASSTGGTNEKLFF